This is a list of T cell receptor beta chains from one sample in a study of T-cell reconstitution after alpha-beta-depleted transplantation in children. TCRdb independently ran MiXCR on the PCR reads; one entry per CDR3 protein. The table shows 450,000 to 550,000 distinct CDR3 sequences, with over 10% occurring only once. Source: PBMCs, mostly from graft donor cells, taken 180 days after TCRalphabeta/CD19-depleted stem cell transplant. All receptors come from a female patient between 2 and 10 years old who had a stem cell transplant for aplastic anemia, so the T cells may come from the graft donor. Both conserved end residues are part of each CDR3. A D gene is named only where the DNA matches it firmly. Rows may omit the clone size; those that give it use once, few, many or a size class.

NA	NA	TRBV3-1	TRBJ2-7	CASSQSTKTATYEQYF	TGTGCCAGCAGCCAATCGACGAAAACAGCTACCTACGAGCAGTACTTC
many	NA	TRBV20-1	TRBJ2-7	CSARRGPLPYEQYF	TGCAGTGCTAGAAGAGGACCCCTCCCCTACGAGCAGTACTTC
few	TRBD2	TRBV6-2/TRBV6-3	TRBJ2-7	CASRASGYEQYF	TGTGCCAGCAGAGCTAGCGGATACGAGCAGTACTTC
many	NA	TRBV12-3/TRBV12-4	TRBJ1-5	CASSSRRKRGGNYSNQPQHF	TGTGCCAGCAGTTCTCGGAGGAAGAGGGGGGGGAACTATAGCAATCAGCCCCAGCATTTT
few	TRBD1	TRBV12-3/TRBV12-4	TRBJ1-2	CASRPSGTGGYGYTF	TGTGCCAGCAGGCCTTCCGGGACAGGGGGTTATGGCTACACCTTC
NA	NA	TRBV3-1	TRBJ2-1	CASSQSSLFSYNEQFF	TGTGCCAGCAGCCAGTCTAGCCTCTTCTCCTACAATGAGCAGTTCTTC
NA	NA	TRBV10-3	TRBJ2-3	CATGPDTTDTQYF	TGTGCCACGGGCCCGGACACGACAGATACGCAGTATTTT
NA	NA	TRBV12-3/TRBV12-4	TRBJ2-2	CASSLRGARAGELFF	TGTGCCAGCAGTTTACGGGGGGCAAGGGCCGGGGAGCTGTTTTTT
many	TRBD2	TRBV5-1	TRBJ2-1	CASSLVTSGNNEQFF	TGCGCCAGCAGCTTGGTGACTAGCGGGAACAATGAGCAGTTCTTC
NA	TRBD1	TRBV10-3	TRBJ2-7	CANAGTGDGEQYF	TGTGCCAACGCCGGGACAGGGGATGGCGAGCAGTACTTC
few	NA	TRBV9	TRBJ2-2	CASSPGARAELFF	TGTGCCAGCAGCCCCGGGGCCCGGGCGGAGCTGTTTTTT
few	TRBD2	TRBV27	TRBJ2-7	CASSFLAGAGEQYF	TGTGCCAGCAGTTTCTTAGCGGGGGCCGGGGAGCAGTACTTC
NA	TRBD2	TRBV6-2/TRBV6-3	TRBJ2-1	CASSYGTSGYNEQFF	TGTGCCAGCAGTTACGGAACTAGCGGTTACAATGAGCAGTTCTTC
NA	NA	TRBV7-9	TRBJ1-4	CASSLEGRYQKLFF	TGTGCCAGCAGCTTAGAGGGGAGGTATCAAAAACTGTTTTTT
few	TRBD2	TRBV5-1	TRBJ2-7	CASSPQRGLYEQYF	TGCGCCAGCAGCCCACAGCGGGGCCTCTACGAGCAGTACTTC
few	TRBD2	TRBV12-3/TRBV12-4	TRBJ2-3	CASSLASGRAVTQYF	TGTGCCAGCAGTTTAGCTAGCGGGAGGGCCGTTACGCAGTATTTT
few	NA	TRBV27	TRBJ2-1	CASTHGTKAYNEQFF	TGTGCCAGCACCCACGGGACGAAAGCCTACAATGAGCAGTTCTTC
few	TRBD1	TRBV12-3/TRBV12-4	TRBJ2-7	CASRQDRASSYEQYF	TGTGCCAGCAGACAAGACAGGGCAAGTTCCTACGAGCAGTACTTC
few	TRBD2	TRBV27	TRBJ2-7	CASSLTGVAGADEQYF	TGTGCCAGCAGTTTAACGGGGGTAGCGGGAGCGGACGAGCAGTACTTC
many	NA	TRBV29-1	TRBJ2-1	CSVAGGMREQFF	TGCAGCGTTGCAGGCGGGATGAGAGAGCAGTTCTTC
NA	NA	TRBV5-7	TRBJ2-6	CASSPPFRWAERRSGANVLTF	TGTGCCAGCAGCCCCCCTTTCAGGTGGGCGGAGCGGAGGTCTGGGGCCAACGTCCTGACTTTC
NA	NA	TRBV5-6	TRBJ2-5	CASSLLGERSQETQYF	TGTGCCAGCAGCCTCCTAGGGGAGCGTAGTCAAGAGACCCAGTACTTC
few	NA	TRBV18	TRBJ2-3	CASSSGAITDTQYF	TGTGCCAGCTCATCAGGGGCTATTACAGATACGCAGTATTTT
NA	TRBD1	TRBV10-2	TRBJ1-5	CASSEDRERQPQHF	TGCGCCAGCAGTGAAGACAGGGAGAGGCAGCCCCAGCATTTT
NA	NA	TRBV7-3	TRBJ2-5	CASSLRPMQETQYF	TGTGCCAGCAGCCTAAGGCCCATGCAAGAGACCCAGTACTTC
NA	TRBD2	TRBV20-1	TRBJ2-1	CSAQKREISYNEQFF	TGCAGTGCCCAGAAGCGGGAGATCTCCTACAATGAGCAGTTCTTC
NA	NA	TRBV27	TRBJ2-2	CASSKNDAGELFF	TGTGCCAGCTCTAAAAATGACGCCGGGGAGCTGTTTTTT
NA	NA	TRBV7-8	TRBJ2-7	CASSWQGAPTYEQYF	TGTGCCAGCAGCTGGCAAGGGGCGCCTACATACGAGCAGTACTTC
NA	TRBD1	TRBV19	TRBJ1-1	CASRLQGALTEAFF	TGTGCCAGTAGGCTACAGGGGGCGCTTACTGAAGCTTTCTTT
few	TRBD1	TRBV6-2/TRBV6-3	TRBJ2-7	CASSDRGDEQYF	TGTGCCAGCAGTGACAGGGGTGACGAGCAGTACTTC
NA	NA	TRBV12-3/TRBV12-4	TRBJ2-1	CASSLWGNNEQFF	TGTGCCAGCAGTTTATGGGGGAACAATGAGCAGTTCTTC
many	NA	TRBV27	TRBJ2-7	CASGYPPTYEQYF	TGTGCCAGCGGCTATCCGCCAACCTACGAGCAGTACTTC
few	NA	TRBV20-1	TRBJ1-5	CSVEGKGQPQHF	TGCAGTGTAGAGGGGAAGGGGCAGCCCCAGCATTTT
many	NA	TRBV5-1	TRBJ1-1	CASSPVWGRTEAFF	TGCGCCAGCAGCCCGGTTTGGGGGCGGACTGAAGCTTTCTTT
few	NA	TRBV7-2	TRBJ2-3	CASSSEPLEQGTDTQYF	TGTGCCAGCAGCTCGGAACCCCTGGAACAAGGCACAGATACGCAGTATTTT
NA	TRBD1	TRBV6-2/TRBV6-3	TRBJ2-3	CASSYPLPGTGIEDTQYF	TGTGCCAGCAGTTACCCGCTACCCGGGACAGGGATAGAAGATACGCAGTATTTT
NA	NA	TRBV29-1	TRBJ2-5	CSVRTGTETQYF	TGCAGCGTTCGTACAGGGACAGAGACCCAGTACTTC
NA	NA	TRBV6-2/TRBV6-3	TRBJ2-1	CASSYGWGFRQSPASSKEQFF	TGTGCCAGCAGTTACGGTTGGGGGTTCCGGCAATCCCCCGCTAGTTCCAAGGAGCAGTTCTTC
many	NA	TRBV27	TRBJ2-1	CASSLIAFHNEQFF	TGTGCCAGCAGTTTGATCGCGTTTCACAATGAGCAGTTCTTC
few	NA	TRBV29-1	TRBJ2-7	CSVSGAGWDLERPEQYF	TGCAGCGTTAGTGGAGCTGGCTGGGATCTAGAACGGCCCGAGCAGTACTTC
NA	TRBD2	TRBV9	TRBJ2-1	CASSPRAGGSYNEQFF	TGTGCCAGCAGCCCGAGAGCGGGAGGCTCCTACAATGAGCAGTTCTTC
few	NA	TRBV10-2	TRBJ2-1	CASRKNRDRYNEQFF	TGCGCCAGCAGGAAAAACAGGGATCGCTACAATGAGCAGTTCTTC
few	TRBD1	TRBV25-1	TRBJ2-2	CASSDPRGSGELFF	TGTGCCAGCAGTGATCCCAGGGGGTCCGGGGAGCTGTTTTTT
NA	TRBD1	TRBV15	TRBJ2-7	CATSRDGQGVYEQYF	TGTGCCACCAGCAGAGACGGACAGGGTGTGTACGAGCAGTACTTC
NA	TRBD1	TRBV20-1	TRBJ2-3	CSASPRDRVWSDTQYF	TGCAGTGCCTCACCCCGGGACAGGGTATGGTCAGATACGCAGTATTTT
few	TRBD2	TRBV29-1	TRBJ2-7	CSTGAGAGEQYF	TGCAGCACTGGAGCGGGAGCGGGCGAGCAGTACTTC
NA	TRBD2	TRBV7-8	TRBJ2-7	CASSSIAGTPYEQYF	TGTGCCAGCAGCTCGATAGCGGGTACTCCCTACGAGCAGTACTTC
NA	NA	TRBV27	TRBJ1-5	CASSTQGERAQHF	TGTGCCAGCAGTACCCAGGGAGAAAGGGCCCAGCATTTT
many	TRBD2	TRBV27	TRBJ2-3	CASSQGLAVTDTQYF	TGTGCCAGCAGCCAGGGACTAGCGGTGACAGATACGCAGTATTTT
many	NA	TRBV7-2	TRBJ2-5	CASSLILCWRETQYF	TGTGCCAGCAGCTTAATATTGTGCTGGCGGGAGACCCAGTACTTC